This T cell receptor beta chain came from a study of human T cells and chemical hapten exposure. Points from the study as a whole: High-frequency TCRs, those above 1 in 1000, stayed the same after DPC sensitization.

Trimming removed 10 bases from V and 0 bases from J, with 10 bases in between. This CDR3 is 13 amino acids long. Library preparation tagged each individual cDNA molecule with a unique molecular identifier. Per the study methods: A typical sample had roughly 91,000 TCRs, with about 20,000 to 690,600 overall. MiXCR, run by TCRdb on the 5' RACE reads, gives a single entry per CDR3 protein. The V and J calls were determined by TCRdb, not by the authors. The data show about 140,000 distinct CDR3 sequences, roughly 4.1% seen once. This clonotype was picked up many times. As yet, its antigen is unknown. From whole blood left unfractionated, total RNA was extracted.

The source is a female donor in good health. The V and J genes are TRBV12-3 or TRBV12-4 and TRBJ1-3, with D perhaps matching TRBD1 (5 bases). For the CDR3, the DNA is TGTGCCACCGGACAAGTCTCTGGAAACACCATATATTTT. As protein: CATGQVSGNTIYF.